One T cell receptor (beta chain) is described in this entry. Its specificity is not known. Generated by immunoSEQ multiplex PCR, the TCRdb table keeps only in-frame clones and is missing some. The sample includes tens of thousands of clones, approximately 95% of them seen just once. The data originate from a study of OX40 agonist ivuxolimab in advanced cancers. Whole-study context: Partial response was recorded in three patients: one hepatocellular carcinoma and two cutaneous melanoma cases.

Trimming removed 4 bases from V and 5 bases from J, with 6 bases in between. Germline assignment: CDR1 MNHNY and CDR2 SVGAGI (reference sequence). CDR3 size: 12 residues. Findings and caveats of the study: The work left the antigen specificity of expanded peripheral T cells undetermined. Clonal expansion was seen in CD4+ and CD8+ blood T cells by week 6 at 0.1 to 3.0 mg/kg.

The receptor comes from an adult with an advanced solid tumor such as melanoma, head and neck, liver or kidney cancer. The material was CD4+ or CD8+ T cells sorted from blood, obtained in a trial of the OX40 agonist ivuxolimab. This rearrangement joins TRBV6-6 to TRBJ2-1; D gene uncertain. The CDR3 protein is CASSSVHNEQFF. CDR3 DNA sequence: TGTGCCAGCAGTTCCGTCCACAATGAGCAGTTCTTC.